This T cell receptor (beta chain) derives from a study of shared clonotypes between healthy human individuals. Study conclusions and caveats: Rarefaction analysis demonstrated incomplete sorted-subset sequencing notwithstanding large depth.

The germline V gene has CDR1 SQVTM and CDR2 ANQGSEA. This CDR3 region has 17 residues. Trimming took off 2 bases at V and 4 bases at J, with 21 bases between the two ends. Investigators spread the genomic DNA of each subset evenly over several immunoSEQ plates. TCRdb's copy holds only in-frame clones and misses some; the assay was immunoSEQ multiplex PCR. The repertoire holds some 1,400,000 clones, with around 97% as singletons. A note on this clone: Its target is not known.

Study donors comprised healthy, HIV-negative adults devoid of recent acute infection or vaccination. Sequencing input: naive CD4+ T cells sorted from blood. This sample's subset: CD45RA+ positively selected. This TCR was sampled from a man under 40 in good health. This sequence joins TRBV29-1 and TRBJ2-1, with D tentatively TRBD2 (5 bases). The CDR3 DNA reads TGCAGCGTTGAACCCCTTTTTGGGAGCGAATGGTACAATGAGCAGTTCTTC. It encodes CSVEPLFGSEWYNEQFF.